This T cell receptor (beta chain) emerged from a study of CD8+CD57+ T cells in acquired aplastic anemia. Profiles of TCR beta VDJ and CDR3 were generated from a genomic DNA template. TCRdb reprocessed the reads with MiXCR, giving one entry per CDR3 protein. The data show under 150,000 distinct CDR3 sequences, around two fifths seen once. Study observations and caveats: Patients and controls shared 25 to 30 CD8+ CDR3 sequences.

This clonotype has a count of ten or more. Its target is not known. The sequenced sample consisted of sorted CD4+, CD8+, or CD8+CD57+ T cells (not recorded which) from PBMCs. The TCR sequence derives from a human donor in good health, serving as a control.

The CDR3 region has the DNA TGTGCCAGCAGTGAAAGCGGGATACTACCCACTGAAGCTTTCTTT. Translated: CASSESGILPTEAFF. The chain has TRBV25-1 and TRBJ1-1; D unresolved. With 2 bases removed from V and 4 bases from J, the gap between germline ends came to 14 bases. The CDR3 contains 15 residues. CDR1 is MGHDK, CDR2 SYGVNS, per germline.